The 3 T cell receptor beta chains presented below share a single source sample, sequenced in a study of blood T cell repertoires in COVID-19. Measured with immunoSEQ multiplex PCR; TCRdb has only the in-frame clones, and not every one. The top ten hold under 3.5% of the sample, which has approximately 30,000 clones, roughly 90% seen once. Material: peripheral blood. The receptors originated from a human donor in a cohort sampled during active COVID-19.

CDR3 sequence reads: CASSLPAGFGRETQYF. The CDR3 bases are TGTGCCAGCAGCCTTCCCGCGGGCTTCGGTCGGGAGACCCAGTACTTC. The chain recombines TRBV3-1 (or the pseudogene TRBV3-2) with TRBJ2-5; tentative D call: TRBD2 (5 bases). Germline loops: CDR1 LGHDT, CDR2 YNNKEL (reference sequence). The CDR3 contains 16 residues. V was clipped by 4 bases and J by 5 bases, with 20 bases between them.

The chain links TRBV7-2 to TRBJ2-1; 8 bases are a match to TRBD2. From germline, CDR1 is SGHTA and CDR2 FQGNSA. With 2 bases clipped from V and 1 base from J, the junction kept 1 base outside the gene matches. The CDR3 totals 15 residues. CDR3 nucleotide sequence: TGTGCCAGCAGCTTACCGGGGGGGTCCTACAATGAGCAGTTCTTC. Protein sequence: CASSLPGGSYNEQFF.

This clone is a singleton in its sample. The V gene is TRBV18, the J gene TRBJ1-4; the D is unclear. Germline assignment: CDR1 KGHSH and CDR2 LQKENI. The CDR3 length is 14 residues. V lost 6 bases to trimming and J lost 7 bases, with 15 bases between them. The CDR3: CASSPNLLGEKLFF. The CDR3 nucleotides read TGTGCCAGCTCCCCGAACCTACTCGGTGAAAAACTGTTTTTT.